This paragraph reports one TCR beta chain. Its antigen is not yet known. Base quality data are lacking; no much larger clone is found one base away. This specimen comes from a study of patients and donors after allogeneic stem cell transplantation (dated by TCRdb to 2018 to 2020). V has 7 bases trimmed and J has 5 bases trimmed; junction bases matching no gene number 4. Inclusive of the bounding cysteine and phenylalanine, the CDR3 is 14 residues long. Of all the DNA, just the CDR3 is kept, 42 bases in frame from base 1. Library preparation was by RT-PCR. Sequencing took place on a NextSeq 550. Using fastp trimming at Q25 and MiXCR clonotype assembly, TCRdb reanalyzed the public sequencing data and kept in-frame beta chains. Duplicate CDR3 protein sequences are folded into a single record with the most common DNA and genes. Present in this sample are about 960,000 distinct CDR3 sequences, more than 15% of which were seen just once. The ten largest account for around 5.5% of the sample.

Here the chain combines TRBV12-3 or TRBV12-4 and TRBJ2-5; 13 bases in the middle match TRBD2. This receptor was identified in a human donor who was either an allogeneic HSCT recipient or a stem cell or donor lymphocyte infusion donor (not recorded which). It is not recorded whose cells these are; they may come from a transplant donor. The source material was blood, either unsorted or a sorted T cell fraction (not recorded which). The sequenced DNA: TGTGCCAGCACCTGGACTAGCGGGAGTGAGACCCAGTACTTC. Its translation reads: CASTWTSGSETQYF.